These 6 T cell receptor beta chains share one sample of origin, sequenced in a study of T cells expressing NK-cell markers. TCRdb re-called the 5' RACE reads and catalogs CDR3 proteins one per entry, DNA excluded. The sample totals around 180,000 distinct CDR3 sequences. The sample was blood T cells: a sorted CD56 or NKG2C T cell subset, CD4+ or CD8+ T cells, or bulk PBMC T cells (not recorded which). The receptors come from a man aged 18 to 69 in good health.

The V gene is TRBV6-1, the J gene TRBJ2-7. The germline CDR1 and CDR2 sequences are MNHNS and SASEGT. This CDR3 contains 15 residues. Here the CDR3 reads CASSDGSGAPGEQYF.

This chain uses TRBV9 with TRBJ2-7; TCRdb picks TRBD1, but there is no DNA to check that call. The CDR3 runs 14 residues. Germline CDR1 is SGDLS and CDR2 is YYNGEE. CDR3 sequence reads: CASSVGGGNYEQYF.

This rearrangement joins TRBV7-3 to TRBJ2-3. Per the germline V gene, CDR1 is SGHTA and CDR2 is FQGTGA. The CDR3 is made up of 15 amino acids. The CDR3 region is CASSLGLHPTDTQYF.

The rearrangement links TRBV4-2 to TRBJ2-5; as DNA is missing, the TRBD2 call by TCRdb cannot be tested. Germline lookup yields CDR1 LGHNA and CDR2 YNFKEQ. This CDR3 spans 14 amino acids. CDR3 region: CASSVRGYQETQYF.

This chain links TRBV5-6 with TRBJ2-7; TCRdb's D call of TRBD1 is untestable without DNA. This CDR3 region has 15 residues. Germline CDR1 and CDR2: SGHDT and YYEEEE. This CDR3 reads CASSLAGGYSYEQYF.

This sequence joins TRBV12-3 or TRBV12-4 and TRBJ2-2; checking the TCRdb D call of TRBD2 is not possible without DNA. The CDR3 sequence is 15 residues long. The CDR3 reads CASTSSGGGTGELFF.